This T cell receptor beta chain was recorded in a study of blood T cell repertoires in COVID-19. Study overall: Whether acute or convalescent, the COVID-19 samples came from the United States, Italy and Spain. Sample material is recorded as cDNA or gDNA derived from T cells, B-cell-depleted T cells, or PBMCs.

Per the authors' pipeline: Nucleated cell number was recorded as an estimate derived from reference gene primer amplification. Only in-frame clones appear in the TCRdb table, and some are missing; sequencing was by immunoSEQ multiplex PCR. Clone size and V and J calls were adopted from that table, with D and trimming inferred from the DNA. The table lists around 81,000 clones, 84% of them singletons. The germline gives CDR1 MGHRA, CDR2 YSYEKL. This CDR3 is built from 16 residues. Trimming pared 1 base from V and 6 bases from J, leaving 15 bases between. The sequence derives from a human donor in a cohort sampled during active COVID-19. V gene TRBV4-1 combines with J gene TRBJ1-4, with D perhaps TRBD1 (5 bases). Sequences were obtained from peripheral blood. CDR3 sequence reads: CASSQVWGRVYEKLFF. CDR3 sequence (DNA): TGCGCCAGCAGCCAAGTTTGGGGCAGGGTTTATGAAAAACTGTTTTTT.